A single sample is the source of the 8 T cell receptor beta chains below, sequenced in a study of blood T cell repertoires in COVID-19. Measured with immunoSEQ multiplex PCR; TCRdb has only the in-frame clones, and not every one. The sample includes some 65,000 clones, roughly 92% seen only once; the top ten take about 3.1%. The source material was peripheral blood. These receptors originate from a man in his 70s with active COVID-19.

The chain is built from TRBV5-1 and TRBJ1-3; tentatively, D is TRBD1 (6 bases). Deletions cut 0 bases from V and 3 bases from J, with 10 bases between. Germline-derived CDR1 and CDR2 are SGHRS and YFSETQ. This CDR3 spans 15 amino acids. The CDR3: CASSLEAGDGNTIYF. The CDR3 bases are TGCGCCAGCAGCTTGGAGGCAGGGGATGGAAACACCATATATTTT.

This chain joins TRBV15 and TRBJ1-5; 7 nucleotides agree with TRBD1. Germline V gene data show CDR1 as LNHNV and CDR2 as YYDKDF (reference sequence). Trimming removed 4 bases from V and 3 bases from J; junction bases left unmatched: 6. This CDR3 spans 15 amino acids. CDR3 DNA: TGTGCCACCAGCACCGACAGGGCGGTCAATCAGCCCCAGCATTTT. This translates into CATSTDRAVNQPQHF.

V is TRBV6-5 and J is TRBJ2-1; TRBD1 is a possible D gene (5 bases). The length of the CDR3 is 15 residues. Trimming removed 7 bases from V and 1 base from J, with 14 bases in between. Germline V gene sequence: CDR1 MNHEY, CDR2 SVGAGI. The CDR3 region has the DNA TGTGCCAGCAAATCAACAGGTACATCCTACAATGAGCAGTTCTTC. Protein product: CASKSTGTSYNEQFF.

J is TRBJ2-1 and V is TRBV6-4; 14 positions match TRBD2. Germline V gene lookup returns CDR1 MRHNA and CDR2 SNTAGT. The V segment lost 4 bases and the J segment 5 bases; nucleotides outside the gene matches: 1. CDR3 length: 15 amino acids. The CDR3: CASSVTSGGDNEQFF. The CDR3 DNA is TGTGCCAGCAGTGTGACTAGCGGGGGGGACAATGAGCAGTTCTTC.

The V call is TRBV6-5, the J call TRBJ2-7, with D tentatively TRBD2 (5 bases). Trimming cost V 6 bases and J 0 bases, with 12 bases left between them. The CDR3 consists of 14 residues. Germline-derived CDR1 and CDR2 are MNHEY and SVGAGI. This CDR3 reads CASRPGFSSYEQYV. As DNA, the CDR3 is TGTGCCAGCAGGCCGGGATTCAGCTCCTACGAGCAGTACGTC.

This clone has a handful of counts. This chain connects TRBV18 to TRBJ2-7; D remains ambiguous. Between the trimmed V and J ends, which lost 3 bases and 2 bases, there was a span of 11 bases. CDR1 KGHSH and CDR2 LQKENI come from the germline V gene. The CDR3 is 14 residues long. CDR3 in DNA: TGTGCCAGCTCACCTCTCCCGGTCCCCTACGAGCAGTACGTC. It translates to CASSPLPVPYEQYV.

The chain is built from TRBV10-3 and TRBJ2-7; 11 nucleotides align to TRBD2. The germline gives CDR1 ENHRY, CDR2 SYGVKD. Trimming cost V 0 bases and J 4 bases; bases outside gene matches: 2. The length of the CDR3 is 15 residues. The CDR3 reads CAISESTSGGYEQYF. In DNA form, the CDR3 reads TGTGCCATCAGTGAGTCAACTAGCGGGGGTTACGAGCAGTACTTC.

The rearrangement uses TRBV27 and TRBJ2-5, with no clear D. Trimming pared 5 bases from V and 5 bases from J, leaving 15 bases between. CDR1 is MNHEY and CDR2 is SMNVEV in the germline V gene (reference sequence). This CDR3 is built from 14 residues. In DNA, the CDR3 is TGTGCCAGCAGTCCACCCGGGTCTGTGGAGACCCAGTACTTC. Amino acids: CASSPPGSVETQYF.